Listed here is a single TCR beta chain. The data belong to a study of T-cell reconstitution after alpha-beta-depleted transplantation in children. The junction had 10 bases not matched to a gene; V was cut back by 8 bases and J by 6 bases. The CDR3 runs to 16 residues. Germline CDR1 reads MNHNS; CDR2 reads SASEGT. The TCRbeta library was prepared with unique molecular identifiers. TCRdb re-derived calls from the PCR reads in MiXCR, one entry per CDR3 protein. The sample holds 400,000 to 500,000 distinct CDR3 sequences, approximately 11% seen once. The chain has TRBV6-1 and TRBJ2-1; 13 bases align to TRBD2. The receptor was isolated from a human donor who donated a stem cell graft to a child with acute myeloid leukemia. Specimen: PBMCs from the stem cell graft donor, collected from the stem cell graft. CDR3 region: CASGDPGLAGFNEQFF. CDR3 coding DNA: TGTGCCAGCGGGGATCCGGGACTAGCGGGATTCAATGAGCAGTTCTTC.